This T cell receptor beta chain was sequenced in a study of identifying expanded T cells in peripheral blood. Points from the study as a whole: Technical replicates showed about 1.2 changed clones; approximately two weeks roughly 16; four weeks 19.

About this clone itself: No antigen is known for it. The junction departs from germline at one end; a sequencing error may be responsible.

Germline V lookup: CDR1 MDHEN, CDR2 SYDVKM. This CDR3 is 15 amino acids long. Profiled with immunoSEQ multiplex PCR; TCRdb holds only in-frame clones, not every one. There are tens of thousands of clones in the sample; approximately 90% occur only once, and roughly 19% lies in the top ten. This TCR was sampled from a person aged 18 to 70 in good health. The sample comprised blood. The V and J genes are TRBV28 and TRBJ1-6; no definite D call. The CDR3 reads CASSLSVSSNSPLHF. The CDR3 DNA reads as TGTGCCAGCAGTTTATCGGTCTCCTCTAATTCACCCCTCCACTTT. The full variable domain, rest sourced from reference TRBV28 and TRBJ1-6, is DVKVTQSSRYLVKRTGEKVFLECVQDMDHENMFWYRQDPGLGLRLIYFSYDVKMKEKGDIPEGYSVSREKKERFSLILESASTNQTSMYLCASSLSVSSNSPLHFGNGTRLTVT.